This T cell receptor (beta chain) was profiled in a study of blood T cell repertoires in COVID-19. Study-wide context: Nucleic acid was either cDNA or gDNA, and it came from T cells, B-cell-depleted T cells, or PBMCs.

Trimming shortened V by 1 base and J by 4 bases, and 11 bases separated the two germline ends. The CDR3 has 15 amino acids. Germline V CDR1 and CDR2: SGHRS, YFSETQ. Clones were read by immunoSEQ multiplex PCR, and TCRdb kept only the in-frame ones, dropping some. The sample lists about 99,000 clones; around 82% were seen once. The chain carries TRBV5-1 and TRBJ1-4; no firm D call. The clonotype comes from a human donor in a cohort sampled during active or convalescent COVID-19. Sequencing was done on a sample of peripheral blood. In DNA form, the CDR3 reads TGCGCCAGCAGCTTGTTCGGCAGGAATAATGAAAAACTGTTTTTT. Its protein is CASSLFGRNNEKLFF.